Below are 6 T cell receptor beta chains sequenced from a single sample in a study of blood T cell repertoires in COVID-19. The protocol was immunoSEQ multiplex PCR, while the TCRdb copy is restricted to in-frame clones and leaves out a portion. Of roughly 99,000 clones listed, around 80% were seen once; the top ten hold 4% to 4.5%. The source material was peripheral blood. The receptors stem from an older man with acute or convalescent COVID-19.

The rearrangement joins TRBV15 to TRBJ1-3, with 7 nucleotides matching TRBD1. V lost 3 bases and J lost 3; bases outside the gene matches: 2. The germline V gene has CDR1 LNHNV and CDR2 YYDKDF (reference sequence). This CDR3 has 14 residues. In DNA form, the CDR3 reads TGTGCCACCAGCAGGACAGGGTTTGGAAACACCATATATTTT. It yields the protein CATSRTGFGNTIYF.

The chain links TRBV4-3 to TRBJ1-3; D may be TRBD1 (6 bases). Trimming removed 3 bases at V and 8 bases at J, with 17 bases between. This CDR3 region has 15 residues. CDR1 LGHNA and CDR2 YSLEER come from the germline V gene. The CDR3 loop reads CASSQFLDRWDTIYF. The CDR3 DNA reads TGCGCCAGCAGCCAGTTCCTAGACAGGTGGGACACCATATATTTT.

As DNA, the CDR3 is TGTGCCAGCAGCTTAATAGCGGGGGGACTCTCCGAGCAGTACTTC. The encoded protein is CASSLIAGGLSEQYF. The J gene is TRBJ2-7, the V gene TRBV7-9, with 10 bases lining up with TRBD2. The CDR3 contains 15 residues. CDR1 and CDR2 from the germline V gene are SEHNR and FQNEAQ (reference sequence). J was trimmed by 6 bases and V by 2 bases; bases with no gene match: 7.

The V call is TRBV7-8, the J call TRBJ2-7, with 7 nucleotides matching TRBD1. Germline V gives CDR1 SGHVS, CDR2 FQNEAQ. The CDR3 totals 13 residues. The J segment lost 5 bases and the V segment lost 5 bases, leaving 6 bases of the junction unmatched. CDR3 DNA sequence: TGTGCCAGCAGCCCCTTGACAGGGAACGAGCAGTACTTC. This encodes CASSPLTGNEQYF.

The chain carries TRBV9 and TRBJ1-2; TRBD1 matches at 8 bases. This CDR3 is 16 amino acids long. J was trimmed by 3 bases and V by 0 bases; bases with no gene match: 7. The V gene's germline CDR1 is SGDLS and CDR2 YYNGEE. DNA for the CDR3: TGTGCCAGCAGCGTAGGTCACAGGGGGATTGACTATGGCTACACCTTC. Translated: CASSVGHRGIDYGYTF.

V and J are TRBV5-1 and TRBJ2-7; D not resolved. The germline V gene encodes CDR1 SGHRS and CDR2 YFSETQ. Trimming took off 0 bases at V and 0 bases at J, with 4 bases between the two ends. This CDR3 has 13 amino acids. The CDR3 nucleotides read TGCGCCAGCAGCTTGGCTAACTCCTACGAGCAGTACTTC. Its translation: CASSLANSYEQYF.